These 5 T cell receptor beta chains were all obtained from the same sample, sequenced in a study of identical twins. One entry per CDR3 protein, called by TCRdb with MiXCR from the 5' RACE reads. The data hold approximately 690,000 distinct CDR3 sequences, with 5.5% to 7.5% observed a single time. Material for sequencing was naive T cells sorted from blood. These receptors all come from a man between 18 and 29 years old in good health.

This clonotype showed up just a few times. The CDR3 spells CASSLRDGFYGYTF. The CDR3 region has the DNA TGTGCCAGCAGCTTGAGGGACGGGTTCTATGGCTACACCTTC. V is TRBV5-6 and J is TRBJ1-2; tentatively, D is TRBD1 (5 bases). Germline V CDR1 and CDR2: SGHDT, YYEEEE. V lost 1 base to trimming and J lost 4 bases, with 11 bases between them. The CDR3 contains 14 residues.

This clonotype was detected only a few times. The chain has TRBV12-3 or TRBV12-4 and TRBJ2-2; no definite D call. The V end lost 10 bases, the J end lost 4 bases, and 28 bases lay between the germline ends. The CDR3 runs to 18 residues. The CDR3 coding sequence is TGTGCCATAAAAGGGCCGGGCAGTCCCGAACGAGGCACCGGGGAGCTGTTTTTT. This gives the protein CAIKGPGSPERGTGELFF.

This clonotype came up many times. The chain joins TRBV20-1 to TRBJ2-3; 15 bases agree with TRBD2. Trimming removed 6 bases from V and 4 bases from J; junction bases left unmatched: 5. This CDR3 region has 15 residues. Per germline, CDR1 DFQATT and CDR2 SNEGSKA (reference sequence). The chain's CDR3 is CSASGLAGGADTQYF. CDR3 in DNA: TGCAGTGCGTCGGGACTAGCGGGAGGCGCAGATACGCAGTATTTT.

At least ten counts were recorded for this clonotype. The rearrangement joins TRBV5-6 to TRBJ1-6, with D unresolved. V lost 4 bases and J lost 7, with 18 bases in between. CDR3 length: 16 residues. Looked up from germline, CDR1 is SGHDT and CDR2 is YYEEEE. CDR3 nucleotides: TGTGCCAGCAGCATAGCGGGTTGGGGTGGAAATTCACCCCTCCACTTT. This codes for CASSIAGWGGNSPLHF.

This clonotype was seen a handful of times. V gene TRBV28 combines with J gene TRBJ2-3; D is tentatively TRBD1 or TRBD2 (5 bases each). V was shortened by 6 bases and J by 2 bases, with 18 bases between the two germline ends. CDR1 MDHEN and CDR2 SYDVKM come from the germline V gene. The CDR3 extends over 16 amino acids. CDR3: CASRVALGRLTDTQYF. The CDR3 DNA reads as TGTGCCAGCAGAGTAGCCCTGGGACGGCTCACAGATACGCAGTATTTT.